This TCR beta chain stems from a study of blood T cell repertoires in COVID-19. Background on the study: Acute-phase and convalescent COVID-19 samples originated in the United States, Italy and Spain. From T cells, B-cell-depleted T cells, or PBMCs came the material, which was cDNA or gDNA.

Original handling: Estimates of nucleated cell counts were drawn from the amplification of reference gene primers. The repertoire was sequenced with immunoSEQ multiplex PCR; TCRdb's copy has only in-frame clones and lacks some. V, J and clone size reflect that table, while D and trimming were determined from the DNA. The sample comprises about 82,000 clones, under 90% of which are singletons, and about 45% rests with the top ten. Sequencing used peripheral blood. This TCR was recovered from a man at least 80 years old with acute or convalescent COVID-19.

CDR3 loop: CATTQGAEGNQPQHF. The CDR3 coding sequence is TGTGCCACCACACAAGGGGCAGAGGGCAATCAGCCCCAGCATTTT. The chain uses TRBV28 and TRBJ1-5, with D possibly TRBD1 on 5 matching bases. CDR1 is MDHEN, CDR2 SYDVKM, per germline. The CDR3 runs 15 residues. V lost 10 bases and J lost 2, with 18 bases in between. Combining the CDR3 with reference TRBV28 and TRBJ1-5 gives the whole variable domain DVKVTQSSRYLVKRTGEKVFLECVQDMDHENMFWYRQDPGLGLRLIYFSYDVKMKEKGDIPEGYSVSREKKERFSLILESASTNQTSMYLCATTQGAEGNQPQHFGDGTRLSIL.